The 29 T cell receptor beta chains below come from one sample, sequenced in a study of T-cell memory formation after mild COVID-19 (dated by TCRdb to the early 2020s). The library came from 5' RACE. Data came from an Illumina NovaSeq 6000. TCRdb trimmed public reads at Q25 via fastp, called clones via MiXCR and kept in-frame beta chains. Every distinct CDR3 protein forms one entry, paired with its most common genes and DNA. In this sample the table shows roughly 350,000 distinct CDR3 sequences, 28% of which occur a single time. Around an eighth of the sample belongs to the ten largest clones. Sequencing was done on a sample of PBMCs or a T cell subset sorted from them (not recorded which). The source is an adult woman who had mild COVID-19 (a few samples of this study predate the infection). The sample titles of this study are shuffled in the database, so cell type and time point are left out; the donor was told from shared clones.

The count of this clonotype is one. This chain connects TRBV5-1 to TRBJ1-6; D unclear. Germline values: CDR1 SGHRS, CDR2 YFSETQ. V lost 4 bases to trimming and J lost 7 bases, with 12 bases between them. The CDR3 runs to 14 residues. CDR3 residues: CASSLWSENSPLHF. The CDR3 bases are TGCGCCAGCAGCCTATGGTCAGAGAATTCACCCCTCCACTTT.

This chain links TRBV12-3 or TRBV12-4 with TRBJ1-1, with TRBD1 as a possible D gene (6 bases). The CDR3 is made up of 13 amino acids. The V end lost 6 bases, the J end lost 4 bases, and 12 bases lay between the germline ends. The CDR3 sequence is CASSDRTSTEAFF. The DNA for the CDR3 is TGTGCCAGCAGCGACAGGACTTCCACTGAAGCTTTCTTT.

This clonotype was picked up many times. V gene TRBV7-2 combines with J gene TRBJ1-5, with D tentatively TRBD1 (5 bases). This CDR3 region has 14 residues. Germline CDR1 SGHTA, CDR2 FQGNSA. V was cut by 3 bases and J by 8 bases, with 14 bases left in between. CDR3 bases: TGTGCCAGCAGCTTCGAGCCAGGGTTGAAGCCCCAGCATTTT. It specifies CASSFEPGLKPQHF. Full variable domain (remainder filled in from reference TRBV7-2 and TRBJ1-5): GAGVSQSPSNKVTEKGKDVELRCDPISGHTALYWYRQSLGQGLEFLIYFQGNSAPDKSGLPSDRFSAERTGGSVSTLTIQRTQQEDSAVYLCASSFEPGLKPQHFGDGTRLSIL.

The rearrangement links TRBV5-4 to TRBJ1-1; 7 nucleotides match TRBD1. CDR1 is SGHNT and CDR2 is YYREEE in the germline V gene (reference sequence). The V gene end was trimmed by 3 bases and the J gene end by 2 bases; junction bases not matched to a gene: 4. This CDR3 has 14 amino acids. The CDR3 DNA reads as TGTGCCAGCAGCTCAGACAGGGTTAACACTGAAGCTTTCTTT. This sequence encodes CASSSDRVNTEAFF.

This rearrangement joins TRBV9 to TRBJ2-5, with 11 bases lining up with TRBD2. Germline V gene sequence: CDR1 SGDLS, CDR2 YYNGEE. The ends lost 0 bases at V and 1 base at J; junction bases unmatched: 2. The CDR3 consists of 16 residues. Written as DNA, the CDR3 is TGTGCCAGCAGCGTAGGGGGGACTAGCGGCCAAGAGACCCAGTACTTC. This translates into CASSVGGTSGQETQYF.

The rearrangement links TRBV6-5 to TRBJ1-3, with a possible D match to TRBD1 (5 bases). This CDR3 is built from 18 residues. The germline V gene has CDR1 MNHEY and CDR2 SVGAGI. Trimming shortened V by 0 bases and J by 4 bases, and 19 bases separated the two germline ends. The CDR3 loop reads CASSYSQFGERGGNTIYF. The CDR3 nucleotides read TGTGCCAGCAGTTACTCTCAATTTGGCGAAAGGGGAGGAAACACCATATATTTT.

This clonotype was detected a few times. Written as DNA, the CDR3 is TGTGCCAGCAGCCCAGGGGGGGGAGTTCATCAGCCCCAGCATTTT. Translation gives CASSPGGGVHQPQHF. The rearrangement links TRBV7-9 to TRBJ1-5, with 7 bases lining up with TRBD1. CDR3 length: 15 amino acids. Germline CDR1 reads SEHNR; CDR2 reads FQNEAQ (reference sequence). Trimming cost V 5 bases and J 5 bases; bases outside gene matches: 9.

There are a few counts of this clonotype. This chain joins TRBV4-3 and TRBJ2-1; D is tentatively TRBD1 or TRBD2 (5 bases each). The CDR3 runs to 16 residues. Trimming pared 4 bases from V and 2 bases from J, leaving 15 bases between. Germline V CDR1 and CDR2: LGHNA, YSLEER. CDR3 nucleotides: TGCGCCAGCAGCCGTATCCGGGGCGCAGCCTACAATGAGCAGTTCTTC. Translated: CASSRIRGAAYNEQFF.

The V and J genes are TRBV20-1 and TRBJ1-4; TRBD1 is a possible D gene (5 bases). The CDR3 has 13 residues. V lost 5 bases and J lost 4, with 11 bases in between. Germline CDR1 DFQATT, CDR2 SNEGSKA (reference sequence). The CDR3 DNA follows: TGCAGTGCTGGGGGAGTCGGTAATGAAAAACTGTTTTTT. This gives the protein CSAGGVGNEKLFF.

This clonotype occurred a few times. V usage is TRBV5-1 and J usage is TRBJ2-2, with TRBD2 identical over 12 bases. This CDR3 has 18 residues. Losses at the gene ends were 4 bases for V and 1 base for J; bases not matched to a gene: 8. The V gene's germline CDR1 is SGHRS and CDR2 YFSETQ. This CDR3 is CASSPQTSGRWNTGELFF. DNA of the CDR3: TGCGCCAGCAGCCCCCAGACTAGCGGGAGATGGAACACCGGGGAGCTGTTTTTT. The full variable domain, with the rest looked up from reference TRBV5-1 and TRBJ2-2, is KAGVTQTPRYLIKTRGQQVTLSCSPISGHRSVSWYQQTPGQGLQFLFEYFSETQRNKGNFPGRFSGRQFSNSRSEMNVSTLELGDSALYLCASSPQTSGRWNTGELFFGEGSRLTVL.

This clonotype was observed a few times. The CDR3 nucleotides are TGTGCCACCAGCAGATCAGGGACTAGCGGGAGGGAAGATACGCAGTATTTT. Its protein is CATSRSGTSGREDTQYF. This rearrangement joins TRBV15 to TRBJ2-3; 16 bases agree with TRBD2. The junction had 4 bases not matched to a gene; V was cut back by 2 bases and J by 5 bases. This CDR3 spans 17 amino acids. CDR1 is LNHNV, CDR2 YYDKDF, per germline (reference sequence).

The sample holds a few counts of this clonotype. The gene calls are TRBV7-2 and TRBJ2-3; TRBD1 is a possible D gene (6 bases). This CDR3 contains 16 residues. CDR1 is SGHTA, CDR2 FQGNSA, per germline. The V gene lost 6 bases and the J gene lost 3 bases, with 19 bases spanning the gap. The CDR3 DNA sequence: TGTGCCAGCAGGAAAAAACAGGGCAGCGCGACAGATACGCAGTATTTT. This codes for CASRKKQGSATDTQYF. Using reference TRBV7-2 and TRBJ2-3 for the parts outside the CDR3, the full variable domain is GAGVSQSPSNKVTEKGKDVELRCDPISGHTALYWYRQSLGQGLEFLIYFQGNSAPDKSGLPSDRFSAERTGGSVSTLTIQRTQQEDSAVYLCASRKKQGSATDTQYFGPGTRLTVL.

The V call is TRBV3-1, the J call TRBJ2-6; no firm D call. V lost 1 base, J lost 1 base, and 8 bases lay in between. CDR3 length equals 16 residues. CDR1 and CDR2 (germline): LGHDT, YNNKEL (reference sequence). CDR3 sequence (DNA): TGTGCCAGCAGCCAAGTCATAGGTTCTGGGGCCAACGTCCTGACTTTC. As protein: CASSQVIGSGANVLTF.

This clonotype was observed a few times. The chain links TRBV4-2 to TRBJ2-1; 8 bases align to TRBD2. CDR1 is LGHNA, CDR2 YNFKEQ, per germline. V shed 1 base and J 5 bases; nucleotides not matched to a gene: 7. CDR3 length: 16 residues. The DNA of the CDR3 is TGTGCCAGCAGCCAAGCCGGCAGCGGGAGCCACAATGAGCAGTTCTTC. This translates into CASSQAGSGSHNEQFF.

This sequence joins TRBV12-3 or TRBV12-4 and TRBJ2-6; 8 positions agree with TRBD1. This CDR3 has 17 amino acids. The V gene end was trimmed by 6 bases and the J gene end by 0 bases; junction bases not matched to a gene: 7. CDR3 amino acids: CASSRTGHSSGANVLTF. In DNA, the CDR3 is TGTGCCAGCAGCCGGACAGGGCATTCCTCTGGGGCCAACGTCCTGACTTTC.

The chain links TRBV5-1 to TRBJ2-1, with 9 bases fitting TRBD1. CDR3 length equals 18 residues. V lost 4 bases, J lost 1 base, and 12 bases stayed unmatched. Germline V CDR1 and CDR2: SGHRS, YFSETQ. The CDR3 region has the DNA TGCGCCAGCAGCGTATGGAAGGCGACAGGGGGATCCTACAATGAGCAGTTCTTC. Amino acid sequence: CASSVWKATGGSYNEQFF. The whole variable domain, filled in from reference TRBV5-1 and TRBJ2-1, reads KAGVTQTPRYLIKTRGQQVTLSCSPISGHRSVSWYQQTPGQGLQFLFEYFSETQRNKGNFPGRFSGRQFSNSRSEMNVSTLELGDSALYLCASSVWKATGGSYNEQFFGPGTRLTVL.

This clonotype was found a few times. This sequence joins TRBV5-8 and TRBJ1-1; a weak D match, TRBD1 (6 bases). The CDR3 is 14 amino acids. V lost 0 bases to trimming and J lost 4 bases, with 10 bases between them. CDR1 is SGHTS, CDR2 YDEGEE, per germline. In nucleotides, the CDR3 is TGTGCCAGCAGCTTGGCCCAGGGGATCACTGAAGCTTTCTTT. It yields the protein CASSLAQGITEAFF.

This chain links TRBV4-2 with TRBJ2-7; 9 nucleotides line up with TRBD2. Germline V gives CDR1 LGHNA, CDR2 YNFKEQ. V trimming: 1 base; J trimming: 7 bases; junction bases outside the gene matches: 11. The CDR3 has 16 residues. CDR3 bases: TGTGCCAGCAGCCAAGGGTTCCTAGCGGGGTCTGGAGAGCAGTACTTC. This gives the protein CASSQGFLAGSGEQYF.

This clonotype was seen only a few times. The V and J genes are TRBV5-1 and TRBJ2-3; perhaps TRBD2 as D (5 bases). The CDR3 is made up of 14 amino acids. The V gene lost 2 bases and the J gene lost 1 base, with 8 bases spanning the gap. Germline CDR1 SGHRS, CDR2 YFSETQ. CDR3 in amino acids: CASSFREGTDTQYF. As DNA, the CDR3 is TGCGCCAGCAGCTTCCGGGAAGGCACAGATACGCAGTATTTT.

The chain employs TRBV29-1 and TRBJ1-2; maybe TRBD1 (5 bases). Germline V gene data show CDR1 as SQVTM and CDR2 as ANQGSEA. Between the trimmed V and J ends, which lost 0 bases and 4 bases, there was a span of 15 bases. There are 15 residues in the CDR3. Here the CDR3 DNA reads TGCAGCGTTGAAGAACTAGGAGGGACGGGCTATGGCTACACCTTC. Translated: CSVEELGGTGYGYTF.

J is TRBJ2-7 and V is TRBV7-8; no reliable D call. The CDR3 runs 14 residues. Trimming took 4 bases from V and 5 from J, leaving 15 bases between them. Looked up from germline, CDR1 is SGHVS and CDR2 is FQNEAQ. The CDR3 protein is CASSSPGRPNEQYF. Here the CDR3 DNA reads TGTGCCAGCAGCTCCCCTGGACGCCCTAACGAGCAGTACTTC.

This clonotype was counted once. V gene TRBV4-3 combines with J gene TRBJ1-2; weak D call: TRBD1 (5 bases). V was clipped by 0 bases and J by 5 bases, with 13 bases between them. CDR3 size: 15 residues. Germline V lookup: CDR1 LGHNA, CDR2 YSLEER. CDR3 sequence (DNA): TGCGCCAGCAGCCAAGACTTCGGGGGTACTTATGGCTACACCTTC. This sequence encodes CASSQDFGGTYGYTF.

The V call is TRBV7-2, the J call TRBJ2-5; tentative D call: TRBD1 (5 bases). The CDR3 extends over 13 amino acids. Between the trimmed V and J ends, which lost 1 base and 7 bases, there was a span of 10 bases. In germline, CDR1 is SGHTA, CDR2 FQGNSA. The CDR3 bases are TGTGCCAGCAGCTTAGGGGGCGAGGTGACCCAGTACTTC. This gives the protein CASSLGGEVTQYF.

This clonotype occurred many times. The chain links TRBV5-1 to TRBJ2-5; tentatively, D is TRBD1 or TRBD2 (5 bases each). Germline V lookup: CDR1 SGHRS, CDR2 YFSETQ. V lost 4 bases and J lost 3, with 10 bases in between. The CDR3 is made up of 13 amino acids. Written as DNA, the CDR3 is TGCGCCAGCAGCCTCCGGGGCGAAGAGACCCAGTACTTC. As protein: CASSLRGEETQYF.

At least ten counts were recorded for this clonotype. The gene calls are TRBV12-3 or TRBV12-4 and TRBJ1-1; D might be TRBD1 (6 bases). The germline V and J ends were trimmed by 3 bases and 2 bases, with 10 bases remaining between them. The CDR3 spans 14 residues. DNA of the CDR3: TGTGCCAGCAGTTTGACAGGCGGCAACACTGAAGCTTTCTTT. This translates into CASSLTGGNTEAFF.

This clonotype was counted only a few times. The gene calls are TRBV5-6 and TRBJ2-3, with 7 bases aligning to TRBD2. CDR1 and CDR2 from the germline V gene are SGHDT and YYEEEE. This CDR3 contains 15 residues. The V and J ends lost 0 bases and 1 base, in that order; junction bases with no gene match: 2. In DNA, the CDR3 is TGTGCCAGCAGCTTGGGAGCGGGACGCACAGATACGCAGTATTTT. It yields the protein CASSLGAGRTDTQYF.

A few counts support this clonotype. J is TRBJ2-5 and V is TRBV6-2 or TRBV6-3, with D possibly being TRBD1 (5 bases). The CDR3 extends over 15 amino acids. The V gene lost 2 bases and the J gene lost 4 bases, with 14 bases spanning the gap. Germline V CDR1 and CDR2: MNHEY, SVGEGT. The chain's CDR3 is CASSYLPSRVETQYF. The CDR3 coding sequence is TGTGCCAGCAGTTACCTTCCGTCCAGGGTAGAGACCCAGTACTTC.

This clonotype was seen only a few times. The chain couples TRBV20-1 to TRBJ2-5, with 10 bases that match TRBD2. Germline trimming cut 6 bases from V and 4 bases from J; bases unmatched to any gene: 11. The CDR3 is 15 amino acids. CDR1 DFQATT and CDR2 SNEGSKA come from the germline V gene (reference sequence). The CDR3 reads CSAAGLAGAGETQYF. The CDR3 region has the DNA TGCAGTGCGGCGGGGCTAGCGGGGGCGGGAGAGACCCAGTACTTC.

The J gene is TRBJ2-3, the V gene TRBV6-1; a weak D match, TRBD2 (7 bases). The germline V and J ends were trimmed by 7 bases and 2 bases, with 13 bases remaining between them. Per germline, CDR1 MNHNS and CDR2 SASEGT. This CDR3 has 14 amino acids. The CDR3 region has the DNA TGTGCCAGCAAATGGGGGGGCCTCACAGATACGCAGTATTTT. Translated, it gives CASKWGGLTDTQYF.